The 23 T cell receptor beta chains reported below all come from one sample, sequenced in a study of blood T cell repertoires in COVID-19. Libraries were prepared by immunoSEQ multiplex PCR; TCRdb keeps only in-frame clonotypes and omits some of them. The table lists roughly 62,000 clones, around 84% of them singletons. Sequenced input: peripheral blood. The receptor source for this set is a man between 65 and 85 years old with acute or convalescent COVID-19.

The V call is TRBV11-2, the J call TRBJ2-6, with a tentative D call TRBD1 (6 bases). This CDR3 is built from 17 residues. Trimming shortened V by 4 bases and J by 2 bases, and 15 bases separated the two germline ends. Germline V CDR1 and CDR2: SGHAT, FQNNGV. The DNA for the CDR3 is TGTGCCAGCAGCTACATAGGGGGTGGGACTGGGGCCAACGTCCTGACTTTC. Its translation: CASSYIGGGTGANVLTF.

This chain uses TRBV5-1 with TRBJ2-2; 7 positions agree with TRBD1. The trim removed 0 bases at V and 5 bases at J, leaving 4 bases unmatched. Germline-derived CDR1 and CDR2 are SGHRS and YFSETQ. CDR3 length: 15 residues. The CDR3 sequence: CASSLGQGTTGELFF. The DNA for the CDR3 is TGCGCCAGCAGCTTGGGACAGGGTACGACCGGGGAGCTGTTTTTT.

The chain has TRBV24-1 and TRBJ2-3; possibly TRBD2 for D (7 bases). The length of the CDR3 is 17 residues. CDR1 and CDR2 (germline): KGHDR, SFDVKD. V was clipped by 0 bases and J by 2 bases, with 14 bases between them. Here the CDR3 reads CATSDLMGGLNTDTQYF. CDR3 nucleotides: TGTGCCACCAGTGATTTGATGGGGGGGCTGAACACAGATACGCAGTATTTT.

V usage is TRBV7-9 and J usage is TRBJ2-7; unclear D gene. This CDR3 contains 12 residues. V was cut by 1 base and J by 8 bases, with 9 bases left in between. In germline, CDR1 is SEHNR, CDR2 FQNEAQ (reference sequence). The CDR3 here is CASSLETPQQYF. The CDR3 nucleotides read TGTGCCAGCAGCTTAGAAACACCCCAGCAGTACTTC.

The V call is TRBV15, the J call TRBJ2-1, with 11 bases fitting TRBD2. The CDR3 totals 15 residues. Trimming at V came to 8 bases and at J to 7 bases, leaving 10 bases not matched to a gene. Germline CDR1 is LNHNV and CDR2 is YYDKDF (reference sequence). The CDR3 here is CATGGLAGGSNEQFF. In DNA, the CDR3 is TGTGCCACCGGGGGGTTAGCGGGAGGGTCTAATGAGCAGTTCTTC.

The sample holds one count of this clone. The rearrangement joins TRBV3-1 (or the pseudogene TRBV3-2) to TRBJ2-3; 12 nucleotides match TRBD2. This CDR3 comprises 18 residues. Trimming at V came to 3 bases and at J to 2 bases, leaving 9 bases not matched to a gene. Germline assignment: CDR1 LGHDT and CDR2 YNNKEL (reference sequence). CDR3 nucleotides: TGTGCCAGCAGCCATCCTAGCGGGGGGGTTTCGTTCACAGATACGCAGTATTTT. It specifies CASSHPSGGVSFTDTQYF.

The chain combines TRBV25-1 with TRBJ2-1; 7 nucleotides match TRBD1. Per germline, CDR1 MGHDK and CDR2 SYGVNS. V shed 2 bases and J 0 bases; nucleotides not matched to a gene: 1. The CDR3 is 15 residues long. CDR3 residues: CASSENRGSYNEQFF. For the CDR3, the DNA is TGTGCCAGCAGTGAAAACAGGGGCTCCTACAATGAGCAGTTCTTC.

This chain connects TRBV19 to TRBJ1-4, with TRBD1 as a possible D gene (5 bases). The CDR3 spans 13 residues. The V gene's germline CDR1 is LNHDA and CDR2 SQIVND (reference sequence). V was shortened by 7 bases and J by 7 bases, with 13 bases between the two germline ends. CDR3 nucleotide sequence: TGTGCCAGTAAGGAGCTAACAGGTGAAAAACTGTTTTTT. Encoded protein: CASKELTGEKLFF.

This chain connects TRBV5-1 to TRBJ1-5; TRBD1 is a possible D gene (5 bases). V was trimmed by 2 bases and J by 5 bases, leaving 11 bases between them. The CDR3 sequence is 14 residues long. Germline CDR1 reads SGHRS; CDR2 reads YFSETQ. This CDR3 is CASSFDSLDQPQHF. CDR3 DNA sequence: TGCGCCAGCAGCTTCGACAGCCTCGATCAGCCCCAGCATTTT. Full variable domain (rest looked up from reference TRBV5-1 and TRBJ1-5): KAGVTQTPRYLIKTRGQQVTLSCSPISGHRSVSWYQQTPGQGLQFLFEYFSETQRNKGNFPGRFSGRQFSNSRSEMNVSTLELGDSALYLCASSFDSLDQPQHFGDGTRLSIL.

The chain employs TRBV7-3 and TRBJ2-3, with TRBD1 matching over 8 bases. The CDR3 consists of 13 residues. Germline values: CDR1 SGHTA, CDR2 FQGTGA. V shed 5 bases, J shed 4 bases, and the junction held 2 bases outside the gene matches. The CDR3 spells CASSRTGSDTQYF. CDR3 in DNA: TGTGCCAGCAGCCGGACAGGGTCAGATACGCAGTATTTT. Variable domain in full (rest from reference TRBV7-3 and TRBJ2-3): GAGVSQTPSNKVTEKGKYVELRCDPISGHTALYWYRQSLGQGPEFLIYFQGTGAADDSGLPNDRFFAVRPEGSVSTLKIQRTERGDSAVYLCASSRTGSDTQYFGPGTRLTVL.

This chain connects TRBV5-6 to TRBJ1-6; no firm D call. Germline assignment: CDR1 SGHDT and CDR2 YYEEEE. Trimming shortened V by 3 bases and J by 6 bases, and 16 bases separated the two germline ends. The CDR3 spans 16 residues. The DNA for the CDR3 is TGTGCCAGCAGCTCGGGTTATAGGAGACCTAATTCACCCCTCCACTTT. It translates to CASSSGYRRPNSPLHF.

V is TRBV12-3 or TRBV12-4 and J is TRBJ1-1; D possibly corresponds to TRBD1 (6 bases). The V gene lost 6 bases and the J gene lost 1 base, with 9 bases spanning the gap. The CDR3 sequence is 13 residues long. CDR3 loop: CASSRQENTEAFF. CDR3 coding DNA: TGTGCCAGCAGCCGACAGGAGAACACTGAAGCTTTCTTT.

The chain links TRBV28 to TRBJ2-5; the match to TRBD1 covers 7 bases. Looked up from germline, CDR1 is MDHEN and CDR2 is SYDVKM. The J segment lost 1 base and the V segment lost 2 bases, leaving 1 base of the junction unmatched. The CDR3 is 14 residues long. The CDR3 sequence: CASSLRGPQETQYF. The CDR3 nucleotides read TGTGCCAGCAGTTTAAGGGGGCCCCAAGAGACCCAGTACTTC.

The rearrangement joins TRBV2 to TRBJ1-5, with D possibly being TRBD1 (6 bases). This CDR3 has 13 residues. Germline V gene data show CDR1 as SNHLY and CDR2 as FYNNEI. The V and J ends lost 7 bases and 4 bases respectively, with 11 bases between them. This CDR3 is CASTGQSNQPQHF. CDR3 sequence (DNA): TGTGCCAGCACTGGACAGTCGAATCAGCCCCAGCATTTT.

The rearrangement joins TRBV28 to TRBJ2-7; the match to TRBD2 covers 7 bases. The CDR3 is made up of 14 amino acids. Losses at the gene ends were 3 bases for V and 3 bases for J; bases not matched to a gene: 5. CDR1 is MDHEN, CDR2 SYDVKM, per germline. CDR3 residues: CASSFVWGGYEQYF. The CDR3, as DNA: TGTGCCAGCAGTTTCGTGTGGGGGGGCTACGAGCAGTACTTC. The variable domain in full, completed from reference TRBV28 and TRBJ2-7, reads DVKVTQSSRYLVKRTGEKVFLECVQDMDHENMFWYRQDPGLGLRLIYFSYDVKMKEKGDIPEGYSVSREKKERFSLILESASTNQTSMYLCASSFVWGGYEQYFGPGTRLTVT.

V usage is TRBV5-1 and J usage is TRBJ2-3, with 7 bases aligning to TRBD2. CDR1 and CDR2 (germline): SGHRS, YFSETQ. This CDR3 spans 16 amino acids. The ends lost 2 bases at V and 2 bases at J; junction bases unmatched: 8. CDR3 sequence: CASSFLTSSHTDTQYF. The CDR3 nucleotides are TGCGCCAGCAGCTTTCTGACTAGCTCGCACACAGATACGCAGTATTTT.

The chain uses TRBV5-5 and TRBJ2-7; possibly TRBD1 for D (5 bases). Trimming left V 4 bases short and J 6 bases short, with 11 bases between. The CDR3 runs to 12 residues. CDR1 and CDR2 from the germline V gene are SGHKS and YYEKEE (reference sequence). Here the CDR3 DNA reads TGTGCCAGCAGCCGAGGACACGGCGAGCAGTACTTC. Translation: CASSRGHGEQYF.

This clone was recorded only once. The J gene is TRBJ2-1, the V gene TRBV4-1; 8 bases fit TRBD1. The CDR3 has 15 amino acids. Germline lookup yields CDR1 MGHRA and CDR2 YSYEKL. Trimming cost V 4 bases and J 4 bases; bases outside gene matches: 6. CDR3 region: CASSPVQGVYNEQFF. In nucleotides, the CDR3 is TGCGCCAGCAGCCCAGTACAGGGGGTTTACAATGAGCAGTTCTTC.

The J gene is TRBJ2-3, the V gene TRBV6-2 or TRBV6-3, with 8 bases matching TRBD1. The ends lost 5 bases at V and 0 bases at J; junction bases unmatched: 1. The CDR3 runs 14 residues. The V gene's germline CDR1 is MNHEY and CDR2 SVGEGT. CDR3 in DNA: TGTGCCAGCAGTCGACAGGGGAGCACAGATACGCAGTATTTT. Amino acid sequence: CASSRQGSTDTQYF.

The CDR3 here is CASSPRGRGDTEQFF. The CDR3 DNA is TGTGCCAGCAGCCCTCGGGGCAGGGGGGATACTGAGCAGTTCTTC. This chain uses TRBV3-1 (or the pseudogene TRBV3-2) with TRBJ2-1; D is perhaps TRBD1 (7 bases). The germline V gene has CDR1 LGHDT and CDR2 YNNKEL (reference sequence). The length of the CDR3 is 15 residues. Trimming removed 4 bases at V and 9 bases at J, with 19 bases between.

This clone was counted once. This chain links TRBV10-3 with TRBJ2-7; 10 bases are shared with TRBD1. Germline-derived CDR1 and CDR2 are ENHRY and SYGVKD. This CDR3 has 15 residues. Losses at the gene ends were 4 bases for V and 5 bases for J; bases not matched to a gene: 8. The CDR3: CAISAMGQGKNEQYF. CDR3 in DNA: TGTGCCATCAGTGCGATGGGACAGGGGAAAAACGAGCAGTACTTC.

This rearrangement joins TRBV6-2 or TRBV6-3 to TRBJ1-2, with 7 bases lining up with TRBD1. The CDR3 spans 16 residues. In germline, CDR1 is MNHEY, CDR2 SVGEGT. The J segment lost 0 bases and the V segment lost 0 bases, leaving 4 bases of the junction unmatched. In DNA, the CDR3 is TGTGCCAGCAGTTACTCCCAGACAGGGTCTAACTATGGCTACACCTTC. Residues: CASSYSQTGSNYGYTF.

V is TRBV19 and J is TRBJ1-4, with no clear D. Germline V gives CDR1 LNHDA, CDR2 SQIVND (reference sequence). This CDR3 spans 15 amino acids. V was shortened by 5 bases and J by 0 bases, with 10 bases between the two germline ends. The CDR3 DNA reads as TGTGCCAGTAGTGACCAAGGAGCAACTAATGAAAAACTGTTTTTT. Residues: CASSDQGATNEKLFF.